Shown below are 25 T cell receptor beta chains from a single sample sequenced in a study of T cells in Graves' hyperthyroidism and ophthalmopathy. TCR beta CDR3 sequences were amplified from RNA transcripts. First-round RT-PCR targeting the TCR CDR3 was performed with the HTBI primer set. From the multiplex PCR reads, TCRdb called clonotypes with MiXCR, one entry per CDR3 protein. Of roughly 510,000 distinct CDR3 sequences in the sample, 46% are singletons; the top ten hold about two fifths. The sequenced sample consisted of peripheral blood or thyroid tissue (not recorded which). These receptor sequences come from an adult woman with Graves' disease, either hyperthyroidism or ophthalmopathy (not recorded which).

The chain employs TRBV12-3 or TRBV12-4 and TRBJ1-2; D remains unclear. This CDR3 has 14 residues. Trimming pared 7 bases from V and 4 bases from J, leaving 16 bases between. In nucleotides, the CDR3 is TGTGCCAGCAATCAGGCAGCCCAGACCTATGGCTACACCTTC. Translated: CASNQAAQTYGYTF.

V gene TRBV7-9 combines with J gene TRBJ2-6, with a tentative D call TRBD2 (6 bases). The V end was cut by 8 bases, the J end by 0 bases, with 17 bases between. Per germline, CDR1 SEHNR and CDR2 FQNEAQ (reference sequence). The CDR3 is 17 residues long. The CDR3 loop is CASSPLAEGSGANVLTF. CDR3 coding DNA: TGTGCCAGCTCACCCTTAGCGGAGGGCTCTGGGGCCAACGTCCTGACTTTC.

This clonotype was observed once. The gene calls are TRBV20-1 and TRBJ1-2; 9 bases match TRBD1. The ends lost 5 bases at V and 3 bases at J; junction bases unmatched: 7. The CDR3 is 14 residues long. Germline V gene data show CDR1 as DFQATT and CDR2 as SNEGSKA (reference sequence). The CDR3 nucleotides read TGCAGTGCTGGGTGGGGACAGGGCCACTATGGCTACACCTTC. This codes for CSAGWGQGHYGYTF.

This sequence joins TRBV7-2 and TRBJ2-5; D might be TRBD2 (6 bases). The V end lost 5 bases, the J end lost 9 bases, and 22 bases lay between the germline ends. The CDR3 has 15 amino acids. Germline CDR1 and CDR2: SGHTA and FQGNSA. CDR3 protein: CASSPANGRRDSQYF. CDR3 DNA sequence: TGTGCCAGCAGCCCAGCCAACGGGAGACGGGACTCCCAGTACTTC.

This clonotype was recorded many times. The chain links TRBV5-5 to TRBJ1-2; no reliable D call. Trimming cost V 3 bases and J 2 bases, with 11 bases left between them. Germline V CDR1 and CDR2: SGHKS, YYEKEE (reference sequence). The length of the CDR3 is 14 residues. Here the CDR3 DNA reads TGTGCCAGCAGCTGGGCGGGAGGGAACTATGGCTACACCTTC. Translating it yields CASSWAGGNYGYTF.

The chain carries TRBV20-1 and TRBJ1-2; no definite D call. Germline V gives CDR1 DFQATT, CDR2 SNEGSKA (reference sequence). The V gene lost 0 bases and the J gene lost 12 bases, with 14 bases spanning the gap. CDR3 size: 12 residues. CDR3 in amino acids: CSARDSPPGNTF. In nucleotides, the CDR3 is TGCAGTGCTAGAGATAGCCCTCCTGGAAACACCTTC.

This clonotype was counted many times. V and J are TRBV9 and TRBJ2-2, with D perhaps being TRBD1 or TRBD2 (5 bases each). The ends were cut back, 0 bases at V and 4 bases at J, with 13 bases in the middle. Germline V gives CDR1 SGDLS, CDR2 YYNGEE. The CDR3 loop spans 16 amino acids. The chain's CDR3 is CASSVAGSPGTGELFF. CDR3 DNA: TGTGCCAGCAGCGTAGCAGGGAGCCCGGGCACCGGGGAGCTGTTTTTT. The full variable domain, in which reference TRBV9 and TRBJ2-2 provide the parts outside the CDR3, is DSGVTQTPKHLITATGQRVTLRCSPRSGDLSVYWYQQSLDQGLQFLIQYYNGEERAKGNILERFSAQQFPDLHSELNLSSLELGDSALYFCASSVAGSPGTGELFFGEGSRLTVL.

This clonotype was recorded a few times. The chain has TRBV28 and TRBJ1-1, with D perhaps TRBD1 (6 bases). V was clipped by 3 bases and J by 5 bases, with 10 bases between them. Germline V CDR1 and CDR2: MDHEN, SYDVKM. This CDR3 contains 13 residues. Written as DNA, the CDR3 is TGTGCCAGCAGTTTCCCACAGGGAACTGAAGCTTTCTTT. Translating gives CASSFPQGTEAFF.

This clonotype was observed many times. The rearrangement joins TRBV10-3 to TRBJ1-1, with a tentative D call TRBD1 (5 bases). V was cut by 0 bases and J by 1 base, with 9 bases left in between. Germline values: CDR1 ENHRY, CDR2 SYGVKD. The CDR3 contains 15 residues. The CDR3, as DNA: TGTGCCATCAGTGAGTCCTGGGGGGGGAACACTGAAGCTTTCTTT. Translated, it gives CAISESWGGNTEAFF.

The table lists this clonotype with many counts. The V and J genes are TRBV14 and TRBJ2-7, with D tentatively TRBD2 (5 bases). This CDR3 has 16 amino acids. The germline V and J ends were trimmed by 4 bases and 6 bases, with 22 bases remaining between them. The germline V gene encodes CDR1 SGHDN and CDR2 FVKESK. Here the CDR3 reads CASSPFRSSQGSEQYF. In nucleotides, the CDR3 is TGTGCCAGCAGCCCATTTCGATCTAGCCAAGGTAGCGAGCAGTACTTC.

The chain combines TRBV2 with TRBJ1-1, with 8 nucleotides matching TRBD1. The CDR3 consists of 13 residues. CDR1 is SNHLY, CDR2 FYNNEI, per germline. The ends lost 6 bases at V and 3 bases at J; junction bases unmatched: 3. CDR3 bases: TGTGCCAGCAGACAGGACAGGGACACTGAAGCTTTCTTT. Amino acid sequence: CASRQDRDTEAFF.

The CDR3 DNA reads as TGTGCCAGCAGCTCGGGACTAGCGGGAGTAAGCGAGCAGTACTTC. It is translated as CASSSGLAGVSEQYF. The chain is built from TRBV7-2 and TRBJ2-7; 14 bases map to TRBD2. Trimming at V came to 4 bases and at J to 6 bases, leaving 5 bases not matched to a gene. Germline lookup yields CDR1 SGHTA and CDR2 FQGNSA. This CDR3 has 15 residues.

The chain joins TRBV11-2 to TRBJ1-1, with 10 bases lining up with TRBD1. The CDR3 runs 15 residues. Germline V lookup: CDR1 SGHAT, CDR2 FQNNGV. The ends lost 6 bases at V and 4 bases at J; junction bases unmatched: 8. CDR3 in amino acids: CASRGGTGVATEAFF. The CDR3 nucleotides are TGTGCCAGCAGGGGCGGGACAGGGGTGGCCACTGAAGCTTTCTTT.

The CDR3 sequence is CASSPGQAAFF. The CDR3 nucleotides are TGTGCCAGCAGCCCGGGACAGGCAGCTTTCTTT. This chain uses TRBV7-2 with TRBJ1-1; 8 nucleotides agree with TRBD1. V gave up 5 bases and J gave up 10 bases; unmatched junction bases: 3. In germline, CDR1 is SGHTA, CDR2 FQGNSA. This CDR3 has 11 residues.

This clonotype has a handful of counts. The rearrangement links TRBV20-1 to TRBJ1-2, with a possible D match to TRBD1 (6 bases). Germline assignment: CDR1 DFQATT and CDR2 SNEGSKA (reference sequence). The CDR3 runs to 13 residues. Trimming took off 3 bases at V and 4 bases at J, with 12 bases between the two ends. The CDR3 loop is CSASNREGYGYTF. The CDR3 DNA sequence: TGCAGTGCTAGCAACAGGGAGGGCTATGGCTACACCTTC.

This clonotype was counted many times. This chain joins TRBV20-1 and TRBJ2-7, with D perhaps matching TRBD1 or TRBD2 (5 bases each). CDR3 size: 13 residues. Trimming stripped 6 bases from V and 3 bases from J, with 15 bases between. Germline assignment: CDR1 DFQATT and CDR2 SNEGSKA (reference sequence). The CDR3 loop reads CSAPETGLYEQYF. Written as DNA, the CDR3 is TGCAGTGCCCCGGAGACGGGGCTCTACGAGCAGTACTTC.

The chain has TRBV28 and TRBJ1-5; 9 bases align to TRBD1. Germline V gene sequence: CDR1 MDHEN, CDR2 SYDVKM. The V and J ends lost 5 bases and 5 bases, in that order; junction bases with no gene match: 13. The CDR3 consists of 17 residues. As DNA, the CDR3 is TGTGCCAGCAGTCATCTGGACAGGGGATATATGGATCAGCCCCAGCATTTT. This codes for CASSHLDRGYMDQPQHF.

This clonotype was found once. V and J are TRBV20-1 and TRBJ2-5, with 9 positions matching TRBD2. The germline V gene has CDR1 DFQATT and CDR2 SNEGSKA (reference sequence). This CDR3 region has 15 residues. Germline trimming cut 7 bases from V and 1 base from J; bases unmatched to any gene: 10. The CDR3 DNA sequence: TGCAGTGTGAGATCCAGGACTAGCGCCCAAGAGACCCAGTACTTC. Translated: CSVRSRTSAQETQYF.

This chain uses TRBV29-1 with TRBJ2-3, with a possible D match to TRBD2 (6 bases). Germline V lookup: CDR1 SQVTM, CDR2 ANQGSEA. The CDR3 has 14 amino acids. V was cut by 4 bases and J by 0 bases, with 11 bases left in between. The CDR3 loop reads CSVVISGSTDTQYF. The CDR3 coding sequence is TGCAGCGTTGTGATAAGCGGGAGCACAGATACGCAGTATTTT.

Here the CDR3 reads CAIGQEKANTGANVLTF. CDR3 DNA sequence: TGTGCCATCGGACAGGAGAAGGCGAACACCGGGGCCAACGTCCTGACTTTC. The V and J genes are TRBV10-3 and TRBJ2-6; TRBD1 matches 7 bases. The CDR3 consists of 17 residues. Per the germline V gene, CDR1 is ENHRY and CDR2 is SYGVKD. Trimming at V came to 8 bases and at J to 4 bases, leaving 14 bases not matched to a gene.

The chain joins TRBV7-9 to TRBJ2-7; 12 bases align to TRBD2. The CDR3 runs to 16 residues. CDR1 and CDR2 (germline): SEHNR, FQNEAQ (reference sequence). The V and J ends lost 6 bases and 5 bases, in that order; junction bases with no gene match: 11. The CDR3 DNA is TGTGCCAGCAGTGCACCTCGACTAGCGGGAGACCACGAGCAGTACTTC. Its translation is CASSAPRLAGDHEQYF.

This clonotype was seen just once. The chain carries TRBV10-3 and TRBJ2-2; D unresolved. The V end lost 4 bases, the J end lost 0 bases, and 9 bases lay between the germline ends. The CDR3 has 15 amino acids. Looked up from germline, CDR1 is ENHRY and CDR2 is SYGVKD. The CDR3 DNA reads as TGTGCCATCAGTGTCGGCCAGGCGAACACCGGGGAGCTGTTTTTT. Translating gives CAISVGQANTGELFF.

This clonotype was found a few times. The chain links TRBV10-1 to TRBJ2-3; D might be TRBD2 (6 bases). The CDR3 extends over 16 amino acids. Germline V gene data show CDR1 as WNHNN and CDR2 as SYGVQD (reference sequence). V lost 3 bases, J lost 3 bases, and 16 bases lay in between. The chain's CDR3 is CASSEKRFGRTDTQYF. CDR3 nucleotides: TGCGCCAGCAGTGAAAAGCGGTTCGGGAGAACAGATACGCAGTATTTT.

The chain employs TRBV11-2 and TRBJ1-2; TRBD1 aligns across 11 bases. The junction had 6 bases not matched to a gene; V was cut back by 5 bases and J by 4 bases. This CDR3 contains 15 residues. In germline, CDR1 is SGHAT, CDR2 FQNNGV. CDR3 in amino acids: CASSPSGTGGYGYTF. CDR3 sequence (DNA): TGTGCCAGCAGCCCCTCCGGGACAGGGGGCTATGGCTACACCTTC.

This chain uses TRBV7-9 with TRBJ2-5, with a weak D call TRBD1 (6 bases). Germline lookup yields CDR1 SEHNR and CDR2 FQNEAQ (reference sequence). This CDR3 is 17 amino acids long. Trimming cost V 5 bases and J 3 bases, with 22 bases left between them. Here the CDR3 reads CASSKFPRDTSKETQYF. In DNA form, the CDR3 reads TGTGCCAGCAGCAAGTTCCCCCGGGACACCAGTAAAGAGACCCAGTACTTC. Full variable domain (missing parts from reference TRBV7-9 and TRBJ2-5): DTGVSQNPRHKITKRGQNVTFRCDPISEHNRLYWYRQTLGQGPEFLTYFQNEAQLEKSRLLSDRFSAERPKGSFSTLEIQRTEQGDSAMYLCASSKFPRDTSKETQYFGPGTRLLVL.